The 26 T cell receptor beta chains below all came from one sample that was sequenced in a study of vaccination effects on CD4 cells after COVID-19. Sequencing in the ViraFEST assay came after antigen-specific CD4+ T cells had been expanded with viral peptide pools, which were used to stimulate PBMC. CD4+ T cell isolation took place after 10 days of culture. According to the study, vaccine recipients showed no prior SARS-CoV-2 infection and negative nucleocapsid antibodies. Libraries were prepared by immunoSEQ multiplex PCR; TCRdb keeps only in-frame clonotypes and omits some of them. Among 50,000 to 65,000 clones listed, more than 75% were seen once. These receptors have no known antigen. Sequences were derived from CD4+ T cells from PBMCs cultured with HCoV-OC43 spike peptides, sampled before COVID-19 vaccination. Subset: HCoV-OC43 spike overlapping peptide pool stimulation. The receptors were gathered from a human donor who received a COVID-19 vaccine.

The V and J genes are TRBV7-9 and TRBJ1-1, with 8 bases that match TRBD1. This CDR3 is built from 15 residues. V gave up 6 bases and J gave up 5 bases; unmatched junction bases: 11. Looked up from germline, CDR1 is SEHNR and CDR2 is FQNEAQ (reference sequence). CDR3 nucleotide sequence: TGTGCCAGCAGTTTGCAGGGGGCGATGGTGACTGAAGCTTTCTTT. Its translation is CASSLQGAMVTEAFF.

This clone occurred a few times. The gene calls are TRBV30 and TRBJ1-2, with unresolved D. V lost 0 bases to trimming and J lost 4 bases, with 18 bases between them. CDR3 length: 16 residues. Germline loops: CDR1 GTSNPN, CDR2 SVGIG (reference sequence). Here the CDR3 DNA reads TGTGCCTGGAGTGTAGAGTTGAGGAGGCGCGCCTATGGCTACACCTTC. This gives the protein CAWSVELRRRAYGYTF. The full variable domain, with the rest looked up from reference TRBV30 and TRBJ1-2, is SQTIHQWPATLVQPVGSPLSLECTVEGTSNPNLYWYRQAAGRGLQLLFYSVGIGQISSEVPQNLSASRPQDRQFILSSKKLLLSDSGFYLCAWSVELRRRAYGYTFGSGTRLTVV.

V and J are TRBV12-3 or TRBV12-4 and TRBJ2-2; 9 bases match TRBD2. The trim removed 11 bases at V and 7 bases at J, leaving 8 bases unmatched. This CDR3 region has 13 residues. The CDR3 sequence is CAQGERGVGELFF. The CDR3 DNA sequence: TGTGCCCAGGGCGAGCGGGGGGTCGGGGAGCTGTTTTTT.

This chain connects TRBV3-1 (or the pseudogene TRBV3-2) to TRBJ2-7; 13 nucleotides align to TRBD2. This CDR3 is built from 15 residues. V lost 3 bases, J lost 4 bases, and 3 bases stayed unmatched. Germline V gene lookup returns CDR1 LGHDT and CDR2 YNNKEL (reference sequence). CDR3 DNA: TGTGCCAGCAGCCAGGGACTAGCGGGGTGGTACGAGCAGTACGTC. Encoded protein: CASSQGLAGWYEQYV.

CDR3 sequence: CASSPEGGLIYNEQFF. In DNA, the CDR3 is TGTGCCAGCAGCCCCGAGGGGGGTTTGATCTACAATGAGCAGTTCTTC. The chain carries TRBV9 and TRBJ2-1; D may be TRBD1 or TRBD2 (6 bases each). In germline, CDR1 is SGDLS, CDR2 YYNGEE. The length of the CDR3 is 16 residues. V was trimmed by 4 bases and J by 3 bases, leaving 17 bases between them.

This rearrangement joins TRBV7-3 to TRBJ1-5; D is possibly TRBD1 (5 bases). The V end was cut by 5 bases, the J end by 0 bases, with 20 bases between. The CDR3 spans 18 residues. Germline CDR1 reads SGHTA; CDR2 reads FQGTGA. The CDR3 coding sequence is TGTGCCAGCAGCCCTCCGGAGGCAGGGCGTTATAGCAATCAGCCCCAGCATTTT. Protein sequence: CASSPPEAGRYSNQPQHF.

The chain carries TRBV28 and TRBJ1-1; 10 nucleotides agree with TRBD1. J gave up 5 bases and V 7 bases, and 10 bases lay outside the gene matches. The germline CDR1 and CDR2 sequences are MDHEN and SYDVKM. The CDR3 covers 15 residues. DNA for the CDR3: TGTGCCAGCATTCGATACGGGACAGGGGTGACTGAAGCTTTCTTT. Translating gives CASIRYGTGVTEAFF.

With respect to this clone: A junction end diverges from the germline sequence, so it may reflect a read error. The chain recombines TRBV5-1 with TRBJ2-1, with D perhaps matching TRBD1 or TRBD2 (5 bases each). Germline V gene sequence: CDR1 SGHRS, CDR2 YFSETQ. The CDR3 covers 15 residues. This CDR3 is CASCLGTVRTDEQFF. The CDR3, as DNA: TGCGCCAGCTGCTTGGGGACCGTAAGGACGGATGAGCAGTTCTTC.

The J gene is TRBJ2-5, the V gene TRBV6-6, with 7 bases identical to TRBD1. The CDR3 loop spans 13 amino acids. V trimming: 6 bases; J trimming: 5 bases; junction bases outside the gene matches: 6. The V gene's germline CDR1 is MNHNY and CDR2 SVGAGI (reference sequence). The CDR3 DNA follows: TGTGCCAGCAGGAACAGGGGTTGGGAGACCCAGTACTTC. Its translation is CASRNRGWETQYF.

The chain recombines TRBV19 with TRBJ2-3; TRBD2 matches at 13 bases. This CDR3 has 15 amino acids. CDR1 and CDR2 (germline): LNHDA, SQIVND (reference sequence). Trimming removed 6 bases from V and 0 bases from J; junction bases left unmatched: 0. Here the CDR3 reads CASRLAGGSTDTQYF. The CDR3 nucleotides are TGTGCCAGTAGACTAGCGGGGGGGAGCACAGATACGCAGTATTTT.

This chain connects TRBV7-2 to TRBJ2-4; maybe TRBD1 (5 bases). The CDR3 extends over 14 amino acids. Germline CDR1 SGHTA, CDR2 FQGNSA. V lost 1 base and J 7 bases, leaving 11 bases between the germline ends. Here the CDR3 reads CASSLGGLSNIQYF. CDR3 in DNA: TGTGCCAGCAGCTTAGGGGGCTTATCCAACATTCAGTACTTC.

This clone was observed a handful of times. The chain joins TRBV2 to TRBJ1-2, with 8 bases matching TRBD1. The germline V gene has CDR1 SNHLY and CDR2 FYNNEI. CDR3 length: 20 residues. V gave up 0 bases and J gave up 5 bases; unmatched junction bases: 20. The CDR3, as DNA: TGTGCCAGCAGTGAAGCGGGGGTCAGGGGGCCAAGTGAACCACAATATGGCTACACCTTC. Its translation is CASSEAGVRGPSEPQYGYTF.

The V and J genes are TRBV10-3 and TRBJ1-5; 8 bases map to TRBD1. Trimming cost V 5 bases and J 6 bases; bases outside gene matches: 9. Germline values: CDR1 ENHRY, CDR2 SYGVKD. The CDR3 extends over 15 amino acids. The CDR3 is CAISKNQGASQPQHF. CDR3 nucleotides: TGTGCCATCAGTAAGAATCAGGGGGCAAGTCAGCCCCAGCATTTT.

The CDR3 loop reads CAISESAGYLSSPLHF. CDR3 nucleotides: TGTGCCATCAGTGAGTCGGCAGGGTACCTTAGTTCACCCCTCCACTTT. The V gene is TRBV10-3, the J gene TRBJ1-6; a possible D gene is TRBD1 (5 bases). V was shortened by 0 bases and J by 9 bases, with 15 bases between the two germline ends. The germline CDR1 and CDR2 sequences are ENHRY and SYGVKD. The CDR3 loop spans 16 amino acids.

This clone was counted a single time. The chain carries TRBV27 and TRBJ2-6; D unclear. Trimming cost V 2 bases and J 0 bases, with 14 bases left between them. Germline V gene sequence: CDR1 MNHEY, CDR2 SMNVEV (reference sequence). The length of the CDR3 is 18 residues. CDR3 residues: CASSLRAGTNSGANVLTF. In DNA form, the CDR3 reads TGTGCCAGCAGTTTAAGGGCAGGTACGAACTCTGGGGCCAACGTCCTGACTTTC.

This clone was observed a handful of times. The V gene is TRBV19, the J gene TRBJ1-1; the match to TRBD1 covers 7 bases. Germline V gene lookup returns CDR1 LNHDA and CDR2 SQIVND (reference sequence). J lost 1 base, V lost 7 bases, and 6 bases had no gene match. The CDR3 contains 14 residues. The CDR3 protein is CASIKTGRNTEAFF. As DNA, the CDR3 is TGTGCCAGTATCAAGACAGGGCGGAACACTGAAGCTTTCTTT.

The chain links TRBV10-3 to TRBJ2-7, with D uncertain. Germline CDR1 reads ENHRY; CDR2 reads SYGVKD. The CDR3 runs to 13 residues. Trimming removed 10 bases from V and 3 bases from J, with 16 bases in between. The DNA for the CDR3 is TGTGCCACCAAAATTCCGACTGGCTACGAGCAGTACGTC. Translating it yields CATKIPTGYEQYV.

This clone has just a few counts. The V gene is TRBV6-5, the J gene TRBJ2-7, with 9 nucleotides matching TRBD1. Germline V gene sequence: CDR1 MNHEY, CDR2 SVGAGI. Trimming at V came to 4 bases and at J to 3 bases, leaving 7 bases not matched to a gene. The CDR3 is 15 amino acids. CDR3 loop: CASSFGTGTNYEQYV. CDR3 nucleotides: TGTGCCAGCAGTTTTGGGACAGGGACGAACTACGAGCAGTACGTC.

The chain employs TRBV5-1 and TRBJ2-1, with 12 nucleotides matching TRBD2. Germline CDR1 and CDR2: SGHRS and YFSETQ. The ends lost 4 bases at V and 6 bases at J; junction bases unmatched: 11. This CDR3 contains 17 residues. CDR3 sequence: CASSPTSGGITRNEQFF. CDR3 nucleotide sequence: TGCGCCAGCAGCCCGACTAGCGGGGGAATAACCCGCAATGAGCAGTTCTTC.

The chain recombines TRBV6-1 with TRBJ2-2; D is tentatively TRBD1 or TRBD2 (6 bases each). Germline lookup yields CDR1 MNHNS and CDR2 SASEGT. The CDR3 contains 17 residues. Trimming cost V 2 bases and J 3 bases, with 16 bases left between them. The CDR3 spells CASSERGDELYTGELFF. The CDR3 DNA reads as TGTGCCAGCAGTGAAAGGGGGGACGAACTTTACACCGGGGAGCTGTTTTTT.

This clone was found a few times. This chain links TRBV12-3 or TRBV12-4 with TRBJ1-1; unclear D gene. Between the trimmed V and J ends, which lost 5 bases and 7 bases, there was a span of 8 bases. The CDR3 totals 11 residues. The DNA of the CDR3 is TGTGCCAGCAGTCAGAGGGTTGAAGCTTTCTTT. Protein: CASSQRVEAFF.

The chain uses TRBV5-8 and TRBJ1-2, with D maybe TRBD1 (5 bases). CDR1 and CDR2 from the germline V gene are SGHTS and YDEGEE. The V gene lost 3 bases and the J gene lost 10 bases, with 16 bases spanning the gap. The CDR3 length is 13 residues. The CDR3 coding sequence is TGTGCCAGCAGCTCAACAGGAGAGAGCCACTACACCTTC. Translating gives CASSSTGESHYTF.

V is TRBV5-1 and J is TRBJ1-2; D is unclear. Germline lookup yields CDR1 SGHRS and CDR2 YFSETQ. V lost 5 bases and J 4 bases, leaving 12 bases between the germline ends. The CDR3 has 13 amino acids. The DNA for the CDR3 is TGCGCCAGCAGGTCTCGTTCCGTCTATGGCTACACCTTC. It translates to CASRSRSVYGYTF.

This sequence joins TRBV6-6 and TRBJ2-7; 10 bases align to TRBD1. CDR3 length: 14 amino acids. The V and J ends lost 6 bases and 1 base, in that order; junction bases with no gene match: 3. Germline V gives CDR1 MNHNY, CDR2 SVGAGI (reference sequence). This chain's CDR3 is CASSPGQGSYEQYV. The CDR3 DNA reads TGTGCCAGCAGCCCGGGACAGGGGTCCTACGAGCAGTACGTC.

This sequence joins TRBV10-1 and TRBJ1-1; 9 bases align to TRBD1. Germline V gives CDR1 WNHNN, CDR2 SYGVQD (reference sequence). The CDR3 is made up of 16 amino acids. After removal of 6 bases from V and 4 bases from J, the junction contained 12 bases not matched to a gene. The CDR3 nucleotides read TGCGCCAGCAGCCCCCGGACAGGGGTTGCTGTCACTGAAGCTTTCTTT. Translation: CASSPRTGVAVTEAFF.

The chain uses TRBV5-4 and TRBJ2-1; TRBD1 aligns across 8 bases. Germline values: CDR1 SGHNT, CDR2 YYREEE (reference sequence). CDR3 length equals 14 residues. The V gene end was trimmed by 4 bases and the J gene end by 6 bases; junction bases not matched to a gene: 6. The CDR3 bases are TGTGCCAGCAGCCAAAAGACAGGGGTCAATGAGCAGTTCTTC. Translation: CASSQKTGVNEQFF.